Shown below are 3 T cell receptor beta chains from a single sample sequenced in a study of PD-1 blockade in classical Hodgkin lymphoma (dated by TCRdb to 2018 to 2020). Libraries were constructed by the immunoSEQ multiplex PCR assay. TCRdb mirrors the immuneACCESS table, restricted to in-frame sequences. Some clones are absent from its copies; in checked studies, under half trace to an unresolved V gene, and the reason for the others is unknown. This sample has roughly 64,000 clones in its table, and roughly 92% of those were observed once. The ten most abundant clones make up 8% of the sample. The time point label for this specimen denotes: cycle 4 day 1 (C4D1), after six to seven weeks of nivolumab. Every trial patient had relapsed following autologous stem cell transplantation, and prior brentuximab vedotin exposure was what differed among cohorts A, B and C. The source material was peripheral blood mononuclear cells (PBMCs), sampled before the fourth cycle of nivolumab. All receptors derive from a human donor with classical Hodgkin lymphoma.

V and J are TRBV6-1 and TRBJ2-3; D gene unclear. The length of the CDR3 is 15 residues. The ends were cut back, 2 bases at V and 2 bases at J, with 11 bases in the middle. The germline V gene encodes CDR1 MNHNS and CDR2 SASEGT. The CDR3: CASSEYGGTTDTQYF. The CDR3 nucleotides are TGTGCCAGCAGTGAATATGGCGGAACCACAGATACGCAGTATTTT.

In its sample, this clone was seen once. CDR3: CASTLDGSYEQYF. CDR3 in DNA: TGCGCCAGCACCCTTGACGGATCCTACGAGCAGTACTTC. The chain links TRBV5-1 to TRBJ2-7, with D uncertain. V lost 6 bases and J 1 base, leaving 11 bases between the germline ends. The CDR3 has 13 amino acids. Per the germline V gene, CDR1 is SGHRS and CDR2 is YFSETQ.

This clone was counted once. This chain connects TRBV15 to TRBJ1-1; D possibly corresponds to TRBD1 (5 bases). Germline V gene data show CDR1 as LNHNV and CDR2 as YYDKDF (reference sequence). V lost 2 bases and J lost 4, with 8 bases in between. This CDR3 has 13 amino acids. The CDR3 sequence: CATSRSRGTEAFF. The CDR3 coding sequence is TGTGCCACCAGCAGATCGAGGGGCACTGAAGCTTTCTTT.